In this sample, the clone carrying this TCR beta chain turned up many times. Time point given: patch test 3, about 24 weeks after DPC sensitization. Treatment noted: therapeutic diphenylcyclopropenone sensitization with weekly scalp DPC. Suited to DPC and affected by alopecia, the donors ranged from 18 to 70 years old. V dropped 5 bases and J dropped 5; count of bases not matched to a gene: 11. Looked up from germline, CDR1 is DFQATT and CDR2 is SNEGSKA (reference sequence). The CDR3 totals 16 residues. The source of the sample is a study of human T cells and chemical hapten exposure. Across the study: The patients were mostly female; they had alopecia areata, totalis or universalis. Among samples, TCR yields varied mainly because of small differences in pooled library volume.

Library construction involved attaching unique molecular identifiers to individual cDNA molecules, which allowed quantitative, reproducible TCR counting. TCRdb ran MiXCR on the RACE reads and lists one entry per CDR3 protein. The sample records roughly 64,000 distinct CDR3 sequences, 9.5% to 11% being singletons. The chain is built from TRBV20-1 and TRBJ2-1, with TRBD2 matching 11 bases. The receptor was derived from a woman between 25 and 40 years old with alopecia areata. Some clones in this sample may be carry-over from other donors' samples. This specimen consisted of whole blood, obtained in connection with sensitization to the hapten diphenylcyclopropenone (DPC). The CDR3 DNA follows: TGCAGTGCTTCCGAGTATAGCGGGAGGGTCCACAATGAGCAGTTCTTC. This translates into CSASEYSGRVHNEQFF.